This T cell receptor beta chain was profiled in a study of CD8+ T cells in alopecia areata. Study outcomes and limitations: The study found higher clonality in lesional than normal scalp, especially in alopecia totalis/universalis.

A word on this clone: Its specificity is not known.

RNA was extracted and reverse transcribed into cDNA as the sequencing template. Profiling relied on immunoSEQ multiplex PCR, and the TCRdb table lists in-frame clones only, not all of them. The table has about 290,000 clones, roughly 64% seen once. CDR3 size: 11 residues. Germline V CDR1 and CDR2: SQVTM, ANQGSEA. V was clipped by 6 bases and J by 7 bases, with 13 bases between them. Treatment in this sample: oral pan-JAK inhibitor, 5-10 mg twice daily. This sequence joins TRBV29-1 and TRBJ2-7; D may be TRBD2 (6 bases). Sequences were derived from CD4+ T cells sorted from blood, sampled at week 24, from a patient treated with tofacitinib. The TCR was taken from a human donor with alopecia areata. CDR3: CSVGTSREQYF. The CDR3 region has the DNA TGCAGCGTCGGGACTTCCAGGGAGCAGTACTTC.